This TCR beta chain stems from a study of molecular identifiers for immune sequencing clone quantification. TCRdb passed the PCR reads through MiXCR, listing each CDR3 protein once. The sample yields 53,000 or so distinct CDR3 sequences, more than 35% seen once. CDR3 length: 13 residues. The V end lost 3 bases, the J end lost 0 bases, and 4 bases lay between the germline ends. CDR1 is SGHVS and CDR2 is FQNEAQ in the germline V gene. This clonotype was detected only once. The CDR3 end shows no conserved phenylalanine or tryptophan, and so a read error is likely. The sequenced sample was naive CD8+ T cells from blood, with Jurkat cell RNA spiked in. Subset here: FACS-sorted CD8+CD4-CCR7+CD45RA+ naive T cells. The genes are TRBV7-8 and TRBJ2-3; no clear D. The clonotype originates from a human donor in good health. Some libraries in this study had Jurkat cell RNA spiked in. The CDR3: CASSFLSTDTQYY. The CDR3 DNA is TGTGCCAGCAGCTTCTTAAGCACAGATACGCAGTATTAT.